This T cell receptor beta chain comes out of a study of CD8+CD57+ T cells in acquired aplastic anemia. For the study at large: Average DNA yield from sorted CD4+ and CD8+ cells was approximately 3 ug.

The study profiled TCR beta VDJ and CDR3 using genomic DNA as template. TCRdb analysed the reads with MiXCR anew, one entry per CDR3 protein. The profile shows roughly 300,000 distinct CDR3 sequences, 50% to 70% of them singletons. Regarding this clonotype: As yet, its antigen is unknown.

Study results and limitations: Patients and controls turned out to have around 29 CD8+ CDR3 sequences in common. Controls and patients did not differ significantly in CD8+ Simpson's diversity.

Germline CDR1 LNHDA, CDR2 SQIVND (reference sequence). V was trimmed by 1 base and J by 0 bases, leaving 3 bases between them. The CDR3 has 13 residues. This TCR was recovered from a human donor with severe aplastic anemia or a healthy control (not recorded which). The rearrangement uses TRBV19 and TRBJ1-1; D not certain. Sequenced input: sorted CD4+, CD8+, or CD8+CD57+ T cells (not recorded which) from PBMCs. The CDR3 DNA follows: TGTGCCAGTAGTATAGTTCTGAACACTGAAGCTTTCTTT. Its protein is CASSIVLNTEAFF.